Listed below are T cell receptor beta chains from one sample, sequenced in a study of tumor-infiltrating lymphocytes in primary liver carcinoma. One entry per CDR3 protein, called by TCRdb with MiXCR from the multiplex PCR reads. The data show approximately 42,000 distinct CDR3 sequences, approximately 82% seen once. Input material: tumor-adjacent normal liver tissue. The receptors were sampled from a woman in her 30s with primary liver carcinoma and hepatitis B virus infection. Each CDR3 is given with its conserved first and last residue. A D gene is named only where the DNA matches it firmly. A row's size may be missing; if present it is once, few, many or a size class.

>TRBV6-1|16|TRBJ2-1|-|TRBD2
TGTGCCAGCATTGACCCAGCGGGAGGGGAGGGACATGTGCAGTTCTTC
CASIDPAGGEGHVQFF
>TRBV18|14|TRBJ2-5|few|-
TGTGCCAGCTCACTGGACAGCGCCTACGAGACCCAGTACTTC
CASSLDSAYETQYF
>TRBV11-2|15|TRBJ1-5|-|-
TGTGCCAGCAGCTTGGACGTGACAGGTTTTCAGCCCCAGCACTTT
CASSLDVTGFQPQHF
>TRBV12-3/TRBV12-4|12|TRBJ2-1|-|-
TGTGCCAGTGGTTTAGCGGAGAATGAGCAGTTCTTC
CASGLAENEQFF
>TRBV11-2|15|TRBJ1-1|once|TRBD1
TGTGCCAGCAGCCCAGGGACAGGGTGGGACACTCAGGCTTTCTTT
CASSPGTGWDTQAFF
>TRBV12-3/TRBV12-4|16|TRBJ1-5|-|-
TGTGCCAGCAGTCCATTAGATACGGGGACCGATCAGCCCCAACATTTT
CASSPLDTGTDQPQHF
>TRBV24-1|15|TRBJ2-2|once|-
TGTGCCACCAGTGGTGATTGGAATTTCACCGGGGAGCTGTTTTTT
CATSGDWNFTGELFF
>TRBV10-3|15|TRBJ2-1|many|TRBD2
TGTGCCATCAGTGGGGGACTAGCGGGGTACAATGAGCAGTTCTTC
CAISGGLAGYNEQFF
>TRBV7-9|14|TRBJ1-1|many|-
TGTGCCAGCAGACGGGCAGGGGAGAGGGCTGAAGCTTTCTTT
CASRRAGERAEAFF
>TRBV6-5|14|TRBJ1-2|-|-
TGTGCCAGTAGTTATAACGGACAAGTCAGCGGCTACACCTTC
CASSYNGQVSGYTF
>TRBV11-2|17|TRBJ2-7|-|TRBD1
TGTGCCAGCAGCTTTCACCCGGGACAGGGAAGGAGTTACGAGCAGTACTTC
CASSFHPGQGRSYEQYF
>TRBV7-8|11|TRBJ2-3|many|-
TGTGCCAGCAGCCACCGGGATACGCAGTATTTT
CASSHRDTQYF
>TRBV10-3|13|TRBJ2-5|many|-
TGTGCCATCAGTGAAGCGAACCAAGAGACCCAGTACTTC
CAISEANQETQYF
>TRBV4-2|14|TRBJ2-3|-|TRBD1
TGTGCCAGTAGCAAATCGACAGGGGTAGATACGCAGTATTTT
CASSKSTGVDTQYF
>TRBV15|14|TRBJ1-5|many|-
TGTGCCACCAGCACCAGGGACAGCAATCAGCCCCAGCATTTT
CATSTRDSNQPQHF
>TRBV12-3/TRBV12-4|16|TRBJ2-2|many|-
TGTGCCAGCAGCCTCACACTCGGACGTAACACCGGGGAGCTGTTTTTT
CASSLTLGRNTGELFF
>TRBV28|12|TRBJ2-1|-|-
TGTGACAGCAGTTTTGATAGATTTGAGCAGCTCTTC
CDSSFDRFEQLF
>TRBV6-6|12|TRBJ2-1|-|-
TGTGTCGGCAGTTACGAATCCAATGAGCAGTTCTTC
CVGSYESNEQFF
>TRBV2|18|TRBJ2-1|-|TRBD2
TGTACCAGCAGGAGCGGGGATAGCGCCCAGGCGGCGTACAATGAGCAGTTCTTC
CTSRSGDSAQAAYNEQFF
>TRBV5-1|18|TRBJ2-3|many|TRBD2
TGCGCCAGCAGCTTGGGACTAGCGGGAGGCCCGTTAGGGGATACGCAGTATTTT
CASSLGLAGGPLGDTQYF
>TRBV11-3|18|TRBJ2-5|-|-
TGTGCCAGCAGTCCGGGGAATTCTAGCCAGGGTATGCAAGAGACCCAGTACTTC
CASSPGNSSQGMQETQYF
>TRBV11-3|11|TRBJ2-3|-|-
TGTGCCTGCGGGTTCACAGATACGCAGAATTTT
CACGFTDTQNF
>TRBV7-9|11|TRBJ2-7|few|-
TGTGCCGGCAGCTTATCCTATGAGCAGTACTTC
CAGSLSYEQYF
>TRBV4-3|16|TRBJ2-7|-|-
TGCGCCAGTAACCAAGGAGTCAGCCGGTACTCCCACGAGCAGTACTTC
CASNQGVSRYSHEQYF
>TRBV4-3|13|TRBJ2-7|few|-
TGCGCCAGTAGCCAAATTTTTCGTGGCGAGCTGTACTTC
CASSQIFRGELYF
>TRBV5-5|15|TRBJ2-5|-|TRBD2
TGTGCCAGCAGTGTGACTAGCGCGTTTCAAGAGACCCAGTACTTC
CASSVTSAFQETQYF
>TRBV5-6|14|TRBJ1-2|once|-
TGTGCCAGCAGCATAAACTCGGTGAACTATGGCTACACCTTT
CASSINSVNYGYTF
>TRBV19|19|TRBJ2-6|-|TRBD1
TGTGCCAGTAGTCTTCTACAGGGACAGGGGGCTGATGGGGCCAACGTCCTGACTTTC
CASSLLQGQGADGANVLTF
>TRBV20-1|12|TRBJ2-2|-|-
TGCAGTGTTAGTGGTAACACCGGGGAGCTGTTTTTT
CSVSGNTGELFF
>TRBV11-2|17|TRBJ2-7|-|-
TGTACCAGCAGTATCACAGGAGGGGGGTCTTGGAGCTACGAGCAGTACTTC
CTSSITGGGSWSYEQYF
>TRBV4-2|15|TRBJ2-5|-|-
TGTGCCAGCAGCCAAGATTCTGGAGAGGGGGAGACCCAGTACTTC
CASSQDSGEGETQYF
>TRBV6-2/TRBV6-3|14|TRBJ1-1|once|-
TGTGCCAGCAGTACCACGCAGGGTTTGCGTGAGGCTTTCTTT
CASSTTQGLREAFF
>TRBV4-1|15|TRBJ2-5|-|-
TGCGCCAGCAGCCAAGGCACTAGTGAACAAGAGACCCAGTACTTC
CASSQGTSEQETQYF
>TRBV29-1|13|TRBJ2-7|many|TRBD1
TGCAGCGCAGGACAGGGGAGGTTTTACGAGCAGTACTTC
CSAGQGRFYEQYF
>TRBV28|13|TRBJ2-1|few|-
TGTGCCAGCAAGGTAGTGGGAGACGATGAGCAGTTCTTC
CASKVVGDDEQFF
>TRBV28|17|TRBJ2-6|-|-
TGTGCCAACAGTTTAAAAAGGGTGAGCTCTGGGGCCGACGTCCTGACTTTC
CANSLKRVSSGADVLTF
>TRBV19|16|TRBJ2-1|once|-
TGTGCCAGTAGTCCCTCGAGCGGAGGGGGCTACAATGAGAAGTTCTTC
CASSPSSGGGYNEKFF
>TRBV29-1|13|TRBJ2-7|-|-
TGCAACGTTGAACATGGGTCCGTCCCCCGACGGGACTTC
CNVEHGSVPRRDF
>TRBV12-3/TRBV12-4|15|TRBJ2-5|-|-
TGTGCCAGCAGCACCTACGCCGGGAGCGAAGATACCCAGCACTTC
CASSTYAGSEDTQHF
>TRBV4-3|17|TRBJ1-4|-|-
TGCGCCAGCAGCCAAGATCGTATTATGGGATGGAATGAAAAACTGTTTTTT
CASSQDRIMGWNEKLFF
>TRBV7-2|14|TRBJ2-7|-|TRBD2
TGTGCAAGCAGCTGGACTAGCGGGGCCTACGAGCAGCACTTC
CASSWTSGAYEQHF
>TRBV28|12|TRBJ2-1|-|TRBD2
TGTGCCAGCACCGGGGGGAAGATTGAGCAATTCTTC
CASTGGKIEQFF
>TRBV29-1|15|TRBJ2-7|-|-
TGCAGCGTCACCCCATCACATGGCTCGTCCTATGAGCAGTACTTC
CSVTPSHGSSYEQYF
>TRBV6-6|12|TRBJ2-2|few|-
TGTGCCAGCAGTTACTCATCCGGGGAGCCGTTTTTT
CASSYSSGEPFF
>TRBV6-1|13|TRBJ2-1|-|-
TGTGCCAGCAGTGAAAAGGGCTACAATGACCAGTTCTTC
CASSEKGYNDQFF
>TRBV10-2|14|TRBJ1-3|-|-
TGCGCCAGCAGTGAGGACAGCTCTGGAAACACCATATATTTT
CASSEDSSGNTIYF
>TRBV10-2|16|TRBJ2-5|-|-
TGCGCCAGCGGTGGGAGCGGAAGGACAGAGCAGGAGACCCAGTACTTC
CASGGSGRTEQETQYF
>TRBV11-3|15|TRBJ1-6|-|-
TGTGCTAGCAGCTTAGGAGGCTTGGGGAATTCACCCCTTCACTTT
CASSLGGLGNSPLHF
>TRBV11-3|16|TRBJ2-2|-|TRBD2
TGTGCCAGCGGCTTAGTAGCGGGCCTTAGCACCGGGGAGCCGTTTTTT
CASGLVAGLSTGEPFF
>TRBV4-2|15|TRBJ2-5|-|TRBD2
TGTGCCAGTAGCGAAGGAGGGAGGGACCAAGAGGCCCAGTACTTC
CASSEGGRDQEAQYF
>TRBV20-1|11|TRBJ2-7|-|-
TGCTGTGCTAAGGGGTTGGCCGAGCAGTACTTC
CCAKGLAEQYF
>TRBV20-1|16|TRBJ1-5|-|TRBD1
TGCAGTGCTAGAGACCTGGGGACAGCTAGCAATCAGCCCCAGCATTTT
CSARDLGTASNQPQHF
>TRBV6-5|15|TRBJ2-5|-|-
TGTGCCAACAGTAGACGACCGACAGGTCAAGAGACCCAGTACTTC
CANSRRPTGQETQYF
>TRBV11-2|17|TRBJ2-1|-|TRBD2
TGTGCCAGCAGCCTTACTAGCGGGAGGTTCCCAGGCGATGAGCAGTTCTTC
CASSLTSGRFPGDEQFF
>TRBV11-2|14|TRBJ2-2|-|TRBD1
TGTGCCAGCAACAGAAGACAGGGTCTGGGGGAGCTGTTTTTT
CASNRRQGLGELFF
>TRBV9|18|TRBJ1-3|-|-
TGTGCCAGCAGCGTAGCGCCCCCGGGTCCGACGAGGGGAAACACCATATATTTT
CASSVAPPGPTRGNTIYF
>TRBV19|14|TRBJ2-2|-|TRBD1
TGTGCCAGTAGTGACAGGGACAGGACCGGGGAGCTGTTTTTT
CASSDRDRTGELFF